This T cell receptor (beta chain) comes out of a study of T-cell reconstitution after alpha-beta-depleted transplantation in children. Study-wide points: Alpha-beta T cells about two months after transplant reportedly derived from several hundred expanded graft clones. Once a year had passed after transplant, T-cell counts and diversity came mostly from newly produced T cells. Surviving recipient T cells and intrathymic progenitors accounted for some patients' high TCRbeta diversity at day 60.

The TCRbeta library was prepared with unique molecular identifiers. MiXCR, run by TCRdb on the PCR reads, gives a single entry per CDR3 protein. The sample carries around 200,000 distinct CDR3 sequences, roughly a sixth recorded once. CDR1 KGHSH and CDR2 LQKENI come from the germline V gene. V was cut by 3 bases and J by 8 bases, with 13 bases left in between. The CDR3 is 14 amino acids. Points on this clonotype: Its specificity is not known.

The sequence came from a male patient aged 2-9 years who had a stem cell transplant for acute lymphoblastic leukemia, so the T cells may come from the graft donor. This specimen consisted of PBMCs, mostly from graft donor cells, obtained 360 days after TCRalphabeta/CD19-depleted stem cell transplant. The gene calls are TRBV18 and TRBJ1-4; D gene ambiguous. CDR3 loop: CASSPASTGEKLFF. DNA for the CDR3: TGTGCCAGCTCACCGGCATCCACCGGGGAAAAACTGTTTTTT.